This TCR beta chain is from a study of T cells in Graves' hyperthyroidism and ophthalmopathy. TCR beta CDR3 region amplification was performed from RNA transcripts. The TCR CDR3 was amplified in a first-round RT-PCR using the HTBI primer set. TCRdb re-called the multiplex PCR reads through MiXCR, storing one row per CDR3 protein. Of 300,000 to 400,000 distinct CDR3 sequences in the sample, 11% to 15% were seen once. In its sample, this clonotype was seen many times. This receptor was obtained from a woman between 55 and 75 years old with Graves' hyperthyroidism. Sequences were obtained from blood.

The CDR3 here is CATTWGTGNGYTF. The CDR3, as DNA: TGTGCCACCACCTGGGGGACAGGGAATGGCTACACCTTC. The J gene is TRBJ1-2, the V gene TRBV7-9, with 9 bases that match TRBD1. Per the germline V gene, CDR1 is SEHNR and CDR2 is FQNEAQ (reference sequence). The CDR3 sequence is 13 residues long. The V segment lost 10 bases and the J segment 6 bases; nucleotides outside the gene matches: 9.